The rows below give T cell receptor beta chains drawn from one sample of a study of cytomegalovirus exposure and HLA in healthy donors. Produced via immunoSEQ multiplex PCR; TCRdb's table is partial and in-frame only. The repertoire includes around 69,000 clones, 70% of them detected once, and around 9.7% sits in the top ten. Sequencing input: PBMCs. The source is a woman aged 50 to 65 in good health and CMV-seropositive. CDR3s include the opening cysteine and the closing phenylalanine or tryptophan. The D gene is left open where the match is weak. Clone size is not always given. Where it is, it says once, few, many or a class for expanded clones.

D gene,V gene,J gene,clone size,CDR3 protein,CDR3 DNA
TRBD1,TRBV7-2,TRBJ2-1,.,CASSSDRGIWNEQFF,TGTGCCAGCAGCTCGGACAGGGGCATTTGGAATGAGCAGTTCTTC
TRBD2,TRBV9,TRBJ2-5,.,CASSVAGASGGIETQYF,TGTGCCAGCAGCGTAGCTGGGGCTAGCGGGGGAATAGAGACCCAGTACTTC
.,TRBV7-9,TRBJ1-2,few,CASSLPIDGYTF,TGTGCCAGCAGCCTTCCTATCGATGGCTACACCTTC
TRBD2,TRBV4-1,TRBJ2-4,few,CASSQELGLAAPSPRNIQYF,TGCGCCAGCAGCCAGGAACTGGGACTAGCGGCCCCATCACCACGGAACATTCAGTACTTC
.,TRBV27,TRBJ2-7,.,CASSLSRDNSYEQYF,TGTGCCAGCAGTTTATCCCGGGACAACTCCTACGAGCAGTACTTC
.,TRBV4-1,TRBJ1-5,.,CASSQERGQPQHF,TGCGCCAGCAGCCAAGAGCGGGGCCAGCCCCAGCATTTT
TRBD2,TRBV9,TRBJ2-3,.,CASSVGASGGTDTQYF,TGTGCCAGCAGCGTAGGTGCCAGCGGGGGGACAGATACGCAGTATTTT
TRBD1,TRBV5-4,TRBJ2-7,many,CASSSKDRAGEQYF,TGTGCCAGCAGCTCGAAAGACAGGGCTGGCGAGCAGTACTTC
TRBD2,TRBV5-4,TRBJ2-1,.,CASSQSGASYNEQFF,TGTGCCAGCAGCCAGAGCGGGGCCTCCTACAATGAGCAGTTCTTC
.,TRBV6-1,TRBJ2-1,few,CASSEIGAVNEQFF,TGTGCCAGCAGTGAAATTGGGGCGGTCAATGAGCAGTTCTTC
.,TRBV4-1,TRBJ1-2,once,CASSLGRANYGYTF,TGCGCCAGCAGCCTAGGGCGGGCTAACTATGGCTACACCTTC
.,TRBV30,TRBJ1-1,.,CAWSVHRNTEAFF,TGTGCCTGGAGTGTACACAGGAACACTGAAGCTTTCTTT
TRBD1,TRBV7-2,TRBJ2-1,.,CASSLSRPGQGVDEQFF,TGTGCCAGCAGCTTAAGCCGCCCGGGACAGGGGGTCGATGAGCAGTTCTTC
TRBD2,TRBV5-1,TRBJ2-5,few,CASRPQSSGAETQYF,TGCGCCAGCAGGCCCCAGAGTAGCGGGGCAGAGACCCAGTACTTC
TRBD1,TRBV28,TRBJ1-1,.,CASSLSRGPDEAFF,TGTGCCAGCAGTTTATCGAGGGGGCCAGATGAAGCTTTCTTT
.,TRBV7-2,TRBJ2-1,.,CASSSAREQFF,TGTGCCAGCAGCTCAGCGCGTGAGCAGTTCTTC
TRBD1,TRBV28,TRBJ2-7,.,CASSNRDRALSYEQYF,TGTGCCAGCAGTAACCGGGACAGGGCCCTCTCCTACGAGCAGTACTTC
TRBD2,TRBV5-1,TRBJ2-1,few,CASSLGGLAGDRGYNEQFF,TGCGCCAGCAGCTTGGGGGGACTAGCGGGAGATAGGGGGTACAATGAGCAGTTCTTC
TRBD1,TRBV11-2,TRBJ1-1,few,CASSSRADREAFF,TGTGCCAGCAGCTCGCGTGCGGACAGGGAAGCTTTCTTT
.,TRBV7-9,TRBJ1-5,.,CASSLGAGSNQPQHF,TGTGCCAGCAGCTTAGGTGCCGGTAGCAATCAGCCCCAGCATTTT
.,TRBV5-4,TRBJ1-1,many,CASSPRQATPEAFF,TGTGCCAGCAGCCCACGTCAAGCTACCCCTGAAGCTTTCTTT
TRBD1,TRBV5-1,TRBJ1-1,.,CASSRGTVNTEAFF,TGCGCCAGCAGCCGGGGGACAGTGAACACTGAAGCTTTCTTT
.,TRBV5-1,TRBJ2-1,few,CASSLLGGSSYNEQFF,TGCGCCAGCAGCTTGTTAGGCGGTAGCTCCTACAATGAGCAGTTCTTC
TRBD2,TRBV7-2,TRBJ2-3,.,CASSWNSGGASDTQYF,TGTGCCAGCAGCTGGAATAGCGGGGGGGCTTCAGATACGCAGTATTTT
TRBD1,TRBV19,TRBJ1-1,few,CASSTGQGSTEAFF,TGTGCCAGTAGTACGGGACAGGGTTCAACTGAAGCTTTCTTT
TRBD1,TRBV19,TRBJ1-2,.,CASSSSGTAYGYTF,TGTGCCAGTAGTTCCTCCGGGACAGCCTATGGCTACACCTTC
.,TRBV30,TRBJ1-2,.,CAWRGRGNYGYTF,TGTGCCTGGAGGGGTCGGGGTAACTATGGCTACACCTTC
.,TRBV5-1,TRBJ1-4,few,CASSLSRRGAEKLFF,TGCGCCAGCAGCTTGTCACGGAGAGGAGCCGAAAAACTGTTTTTT
TRBD1,TRBV7-2,TRBJ2-1,.,CASSLVGQGFNEQFF,TGTGCCAGCAGCTTAGTGGGACAGGGGTTCAATGAGCAGTTCTTC
.,TRBV6-4,TRBJ1-5,many,CASSVDGDQPQHF,TGTGCCAGCAGTGTGGACGGGGATCAGCCCCAGCATTTT
.,TRBV30,TRBJ2-3,.,CAWTGADTQYF,TGTGCCTGGACAGGGGCAGATACGCAGTATTTT
TRBD2,TRBV4-1,TRBJ2-3,once,CASSETPSGGPEDTQYF,TGCGCCAGCAGCGAGACCCCTAGCGGGGGCCCGGAGGATACGCAGTATTTT
.,TRBV27,TRBJ2-6,.,CASSSPRDSGANVLTF,TGTGCCAGCAGTTCGCCTCGAGACTCTGGGGCCAACGTCCTGACTTTC
.,TRBV19,TRBJ2-2,.,CASSSGMDTGELFF,TGTGCCAGTAGTAGCGGGATGGACACCGGGGAGCTGTTTTTT
.,TRBV10-2,TRBJ1-3,.,CASSPRGGGNTIYF,TGCGCCAGCAGCCCCAGGGGTGGTGGAAACACCATATATTTT
TRBD1,TRBV28,TRBJ2-1,.,CASWTGGGNEQFF,TGTGCCAGCTGGACAGGGGGCGGCAATGAGCAGTTCTTC
.,TRBV7-8,TRBJ2-1,.,CASSFPLAQNEQFF,TGTGCCAGCAGCTTCCCCCTGGCCCAGAATGAGCAGTTCTTC
TRBD1,TRBV27,TRBJ2-1,.,CASSRDRGAVSYNEQFF,TGTGCCAGCAGTCGGGACAGGGGGGCCGTTTCCTACAATGAGCAGTTCTTC
.,TRBV5-1,TRBJ2-7,.,CASAQGITSEQYF,TGCGCCAGTGCTCAGGGGATAACGTCGGAGCAGTACTTC
.,TRBV18,TRBJ1-2,.,CASSPPLGGENYGYTF,TGTGCCAGCTCACCGCCTCTGGGGGGGGAGAACTATGGCTACACCTTC
.,TRBV11-2,TRBJ2-1,.,CASSLGRQGSYNEQFF,TGTGCCAGCAGCTTAGGCAGGCAGGGGTCCTACAATGAGCAGTTCTTC
TRBD2,TRBV6-1,TRBJ2-5,once,CASSEPGLAGPQETQYF,TGTGCCAGCAGTGAACCGGGACTAGCGGGGCCCCAAGAGACCCAGTACTTC
TRBD1,TRBV7-9,TRBJ1-2,once,CASSLDRTGVTNYGYTF,TGTGCCAGCAGCTTAGACAGGACAGGGGTAACTAACTATGGCTACACCTTC
.,TRBV7-2,TRBJ2-5,.,CASSLIAGQETQYF,TGTGCCAGCAGCTTGATCGCGGGACAAGAGACCCAGTACTTC
.,TRBV15,TRBJ2-1,.,CATNTGTVRSSYNEQFF,TGTGCCACCAATACGGGAACGGTCCGGAGCTCCTACAATGAGCAGTTCTTC
TRBD2,TRBV11-2,TRBJ2-3,once,CASSSAGDTDTQYF,TGTGCCAGCAGCTCTGCGGGAGACACAGATACGCAGTATTTT
.,TRBV11-2,TRBJ2-2,.,CASSFTTAGTGELFF,TGTGCCAGCAGCTTTACGACAGCAGGAACCGGGGAGCTGTTTTTT
TRBD1,TRBV2,TRBJ2-2,.,CASGGTGQEASTGELFF,TGTGCCAGCGGTGGGACAGGTCAAGAGGCGAGCACCGGGGAGCTGTTTTTT
.,TRBV7-9,TRBJ2-1,.,CASSAITADNNEQFF,TGTGCCAGCAGCGCAATAACGGCGGATAATAATGAGCAGTTCTTC
TRBD1,TRBV28,TRBJ2-7,.,CASSLFGDRGLYEQYF,TGTGCCAGCAGTTTATTCGGGGACAGAGGACTCTACGAGCAGTACTTC
TRBD1,TRBV7-6,TRBJ1-3,.,CASSKDRVPGNTIYF,TGTGCCAGCAGCAAAGACAGGGTACCTGGAAACACCATATATTTT
TRBD1,TRBV7-2,TRBJ1-2,.,CASSQGTGHNYGYTF,TGTGCCAGCAGCCAAGGGACAGGCCACAACTATGGCTACACCTTC
.,TRBV7-2,TRBJ1-2,few,CASSLAQGGYGYTF,TGTGCCAGCAGCTTAGCCCAGGGTGGCTATGGCTACACCTTC
TRBD1,TRBV28,TRBJ2-7,.,CASSLFPIPRDRGPYEQYF,TGTGCCAGCAGTTTATTCCCAATACCCCGGGACAGGGGGCCCTACGAGCAGTACTTC